A single sample gave rise to the 11 T cell receptor beta chains below, sequenced in a study of cytotoxic CD8 clonotypes in ibrutinib-treated CLL. Sequenced by immunoSEQ multiplex PCR; TCRdb stores in-frame clones only, minus some. The repertoire holds tens of thousands of clones, with around 63% as singletons. Sequencing used PBMCs, obtained at disease progression, from a patient treated with ibrutinib. The receptors come from a human donor with chronic lymphocytic leukemia.

The table lists this clone with a count of one. The J gene is TRBJ2-1, the V gene TRBV9; D is unresolved. The V end was cut by 0 bases, the J end by 6 bases, with 13 bases between. The CDR3 length is 15 residues. Germline V gene sequence: CDR1 SGDLS, CDR2 YYNGEE. Here the CDR3 reads CASSVDLSPFNEQFF. In DNA, the CDR3 is TGTGCCAGCAGCGTAGATCTGAGCCCCTTCAATGAGCAGTTCTTC.

This chain uses TRBV6-6 with TRBJ2-1; TRBD1 matches 10 bases. V shed 7 bases and J 5 bases; nucleotides not matched to a gene: 8. The CDR3 length is 15 residues. The germline CDR1 and CDR2 sequences are MNHNY and SVGAGI (reference sequence). The CDR3 coding sequence is TGTGCCAGCATCCCGGGGACAGGGGATAACAATGAGCAGTTCTTC. It translates to CASIPGTGDNNEQFF.

This chain uses TRBV11-3 with TRBJ2-2; 10 bases match TRBD2. There are 18 residues in the CDR3. Germline lookup yields CDR1 SGHNT and CDR2 YENEEA. J gave up 0 bases and V 4 bases, and 8 bases lay outside the gene matches. Written as DNA, the CDR3 is TGTGCCAGCAGCTCCTGGACTAGCGGACGCGCGAACACCGGGGAGCTGTTTTTT. Translated: CASSSWTSGRANTGELFF.

About this clone: Mismatch with germline at one junction end may stem from a read error. This rearrangement joins TRBV19 to TRBJ2-7, with TRBD1 matching 9 bases. Germline CDR1 LNHDA, CDR2 SQIVND (reference sequence). The CDR3 is 14 residues long. The CDR3 DNA sequence: TGTGCCAGTAGCCCAACGGGACAGGGAATTGGCAGTACTTTC. Its protein product is CASSPTGQGIGSTF.

V and J are TRBV19 and TRBJ2-3; D is perhaps TRBD2 (5 bases). The CDR3 consists of 15 residues. Looked up from germline, CDR1 is LNHDA and CDR2 is SQIVND (reference sequence). Trimming pared 6 bases from V and 3 bases from J, leaving 16 bases between. This chain's CDR3 is CASRDVGMGTDTQYF. CDR3 coding DNA: TGTGCCAGTAGAGACGTCGGGATGGGAACAGATACGCAGTATTTT.

The chain couples TRBV28 to TRBJ2-7; 11 positions agree with TRBD2. The junction had 8 bases not matched to a gene; V was cut back by 6 bases and J by 4 bases. Germline assignment: CDR1 MDHEN and CDR2 SYDVKM. CDR3 size: 15 residues. CDR3 DNA sequence: TGTGCCAGCAGCCCCACGACTAGCGGGACTTACGAGCAGTACTTC. This codes for CASSPTTSGTYEQYF.

The V gene is TRBV25-1, the J gene TRBJ2-1, with TRBD2 matching 8 bases. The V gene end was trimmed by 0 bases and the J gene end by 8 bases; junction bases not matched to a gene: 6. This CDR3 is 15 amino acids long. In germline, CDR1 is MGHDK, CDR2 SYGVNS. CDR3 nucleotide sequence: TGTGCCAGCAGTGAATACGGGACTAGTAGGCATGAGCAGTTCTTC. Encoded protein: CASSEYGTSRHEQFF.

This clone appeared a few times. This chain links TRBV14 with TRBJ2-7, with TRBD2 matching over 12 bases. CDR1 is SGHDN, CDR2 FVKESK, per germline. This CDR3 has 17 residues. With V trimmed by 1 base and J by 6 bases, 10 bases remained unmatched. As DNA, the CDR3 is TGTGCCAGCAGCCAAGGTCTCCTAGCGGGAGGGGTCCGCGAGCAGTACTTC. It is translated as CASSQGLLAGGVREQYF.

The chain combines TRBV11-3 with TRBJ2-2; 8 bases match TRBD1. The V segment lost 7 bases and the J segment 3 bases; nucleotides outside the gene matches: 4. Germline V gene lookup returns CDR1 SGHNT and CDR2 YENEEA. This CDR3 has 14 amino acids. CDR3 in amino acids: CASTQTGDTGELFF. The CDR3 bases are TGTGCCAGCACCCAGACAGGGGACACCGGGGAGCTGTTTTTT.

The chain carries TRBV19 and TRBJ2-7, with D possibly matching TRBD2 (6 bases). Per germline, CDR1 LNHDA and CDR2 SQIVND (reference sequence). This CDR3 spans 16 amino acids. Trimming removed 0 bases at V and 4 bases at J, with 16 bases between. The CDR3 loop reads CASSIDRTGVKYEQYF. The CDR3 nucleotides read TGTGCCAGTAGTATAGATCGCACGGGAGTGAAGTACGAGCAGTACTTC.

J is TRBJ1-1 and V is TRBV10-3; no reliable D call. Trimming shortened V by 3 bases and J by 5 bases, and 13 bases separated the two germline ends. Germline V gene sequence: CDR1 ENHRY, CDR2 SYGVKD. This CDR3 has 14 residues. CDR3 sequence reads: CAISDYGLLTEAFF. In nucleotides, the CDR3 is TGTGCCATCAGTGATTACGGGTTACTAACTGAAGCTTTCTTT.